What follows are 18 T cell receptor beta chains derived from one specimen sequenced in a study of blood T cell repertoires in COVID-19. TCRdb's copy holds only in-frame clones and misses some; the assay was immunoSEQ multiplex PCR. The table lists about 150,000 clones, approximately 86% of them singletons. Sequencing input: peripheral blood. These receptors originate from an older woman with acute or convalescent COVID-19.

Only a few counts were recorded for this clone. The chain employs TRBV7-2 and TRBJ2-2, with 7 bases lining up with TRBD1. CDR1 and CDR2 (germline): SGHTA, FQGNSA. CDR3 length equals 15 residues. The V gene end was trimmed by 4 bases and the J gene end by 5 bases; junction bases not matched to a gene: 7. CDR3 nucleotide sequence: TGTGCCAGCAGCTCTTACAGGGGTGGTACCGGGGAGCTGTTTTTT. This translates into CASSSYRGGTGELFF.

Regarding this clone: This sample also contains other DNA sequences that code for the same CDR3. V gene TRBV27 combines with J gene TRBJ1-1, with TRBD1 identical over 7 bases. The germline CDR1 and CDR2 sequences are MNHEY and SMNVEV (reference sequence). V was pared by 6 bases and J by 1 base, with 5 bases of the junction left unmatched. CDR3 length equals 14 residues. The CDR3 reads CASSPGQRNTEAFF. The CDR3 DNA is TGTGCCAGCAGCCCGGGACAGCGGAACACTGAAGCTTTCTTT.

The V and J genes are TRBV7-2 and TRBJ1-5; D possibly corresponds to TRBD1 (5 bases). This CDR3 comprises 18 residues. The germline V and J ends were trimmed by 5 bases and 0 bases, with 20 bases remaining between them. Germline V lookup: CDR1 SGHTA, CDR2 FQGNSA. The CDR3 DNA is TGTGCCAGCAGCCCGGCGGGGGTATGGTCGAATAGCAATCAGCCCCAGCATTTT. It yields the protein CASSPAGVWSNSNQPQHF.

The V gene is TRBV11-2, the J gene TRBJ2-7; 7 bases match TRBD2. The germline CDR1 and CDR2 sequences are SGHAT and FQNNGV. The CDR3 runs to 14 residues. Trimming removed 2 bases from V and 5 bases from J; junction bases left unmatched: 6. CDR3 amino acids: CASSLSGKPHEQYV. The CDR3, as DNA: TGTGCCAGCAGCTTAAGCGGGAAACCCCACGAGCAGTACGTC.

This chain connects TRBV27 to TRBJ1-1; 10 nucleotides agree with TRBD1. Germline V lookup: CDR1 MNHEY, CDR2 SMNVEV (reference sequence). CDR3 size: 15 residues. Trimming at V came to 4 bases and at J to 3 bases, leaving 5 bases not matched to a gene. As DNA, the CDR3 is TGTGCCAGCAGTTACTCGGGACAGGGGTACACTGAAGCTTTCTTT. This translates into CASSYSGQGYTEAFF.

The rearrangement uses TRBV9 and TRBJ2-1, with TRBD2 matching 8 bases. J lost 6 bases, V lost 3 bases, and 8 bases had no gene match. The V gene's germline CDR1 is SGDLS and CDR2 YYNGEE. The length of the CDR3 is 15 residues. CDR3 sequence (DNA): TGTGCCAGCAGCGAGCCGGGGGGGTACCCCAATGAGCAGTTCTTC. Translation gives CASSEPGGYPNEQFF.

The chain employs TRBV18 and TRBJ2-1; TRBD2 matches at 9 bases. The CDR3 is made up of 14 amino acids. V was pared by 6 bases and J by 7 bases, with 7 bases of the junction left unmatched. Germline V lookup: CDR1 KGHSH, CDR2 LQKENI. CDR3 sequence: CASSPGTSLNEQFF. DNA of the CDR3: TGTGCCAGCTCCCCCGGGACTAGCTTGAATGAGCAGTTCTTC.

Only a few counts were recorded for this clone. This chain uses TRBV19 with TRBJ1-5, with 9 bases aligning to TRBD1. Trimming removed 8 bases from V and 5 bases from J; junction bases left unmatched: 7. This CDR3 has 14 amino acids. Looked up from germline, CDR1 is LNHDA and CDR2 is SQIVND (reference sequence). DNA of the CDR3: TGTGCCAGTGCCGTCGGGACAGGGTATCAGCCCCAGCATTTT. This encodes CASAVGTGYQPQHF.

The V gene is TRBV18, the J gene TRBJ2-7; the match to TRBD1 covers 7 bases. The CDR3 loop spans 14 amino acids. V was clipped by 1 base and J by 3 bases; unmatched bases: 3. From germline, CDR1 is KGHSH and CDR2 LQKENI. CDR3: CASSPLRQGYEQYF. The CDR3 DNA sequence: TGTGCCAGCTCACCACTTCGACAGGGCTACGAGCAGTACTTC.

A word on this clone: Mismatch with germline at one junction end may stem from a read error. The genes are TRBV6-1 and TRBJ1-5; possible D gene TRBD1, 5 bases. Per germline, CDR1 MNHNS and CDR2 SASEGT. This CDR3 region has 16 residues. CDR3 region: CASSKAGGTSRWPQHF. In nucleotides, the CDR3 is TGTGCCAGCAGTAAAGCCGGGGGGACTAGTAGATGGCCCCAGCATTTT.

V gene TRBV25-1 combines with J gene TRBJ2-5; possibly TRBD2 for D (5 bases). Germline V lookup: CDR1 MGHDK, CDR2 SYGVNS. Trimming stripped 3 bases from V and 7 bases from J, with 15 bases between. The CDR3 consists of 14 residues. CDR3 nucleotide sequence: TGTGCCAGCAGTGATAGGGCCGTTCGGGGGACCCAGTACTTC. Its protein product is CASSDRAVRGTQYF.

The chain is built from TRBV4-3 and TRBJ2-3; 10 bases line up with TRBD2. CDR1 LGHNA and CDR2 YSLEER come from the germline V gene. V gave up 0 bases and J gave up 4 bases; unmatched junction bases: 13. The CDR3 spans 19 residues. The CDR3 region is CASSQERGVGLALPDTQYF. The CDR3 DNA sequence: TGCGCCAGCAGCCAAGAACGTGGAGTGGGACTAGCGTTACCAGATACGCAGTATTTT.

This chain uses TRBV6-2 or TRBV6-3 with TRBJ2-2; the match to TRBD1 covers 10 bases. Trimming took 2 bases from V and 4 from J; bases not matched to a gene: 19. The CDR3 has 21 amino acids. CDR1 is MNHEY, CDR2 SVGEGT, per germline. The CDR3 loop reads CASSYLEPFNPGQGCTGELFF. CDR3 bases: TGTGCCAGCAGTTACCTCGAGCCCTTTAACCCGGGACAGGGGTGCACCGGGGAGCTGTTTTTT.

This clone was counted once. V is TRBV5-8 and J is TRBJ2-1, with D uncertain. Germline V gene sequence: CDR1 SGHTS, CDR2 YDEGEE. V lost 0 bases, J lost 5 bases, and 15 bases lay in between. The CDR3 consists of 16 residues. DNA of the CDR3: TGTGCCAGCAGCTTGGCCCTTGTCATTGGCAACAATGAGCAGTTCTTC. It translates to CASSLALVIGNNEQFF.

The gene calls are TRBV21-1 and TRBJ1-4; the table gives TRBD1 as D, unverified against the DNA. TRBV21-1 is designated a pseudogene. This CDR3 region has 14 residues. The CDR3 bases are TGTGCCAGCAGCATAGGACAGGTGAATGAAAAACTGTTTTTT. Its protein product is CASSIGQVNEKLFF.

The gene calls are TRBV28 and TRBJ1-2, with D maybe TRBD1 (6 bases). Per the germline V gene, CDR1 is MDHEN and CDR2 is SYDVKM. V lost 2 bases to trimming and J lost 4 bases, with 11 bases between them. The length of the CDR3 is 14 residues. CDR3 protein: CASSLVGGAYGYTF. The CDR3 nucleotides are TGTGCCAGCAGTTTAGTGGGGGGGGCCTATGGCTACACCTTC.

This rearrangement joins TRBV5-1 to TRBJ1-2, with 9 bases lining up with TRBD1. Looked up from germline, CDR1 is SGHRS and CDR2 is YFSETQ. J gave up 4 bases and V 4 bases, and 5 bases lay outside the gene matches. CDR3 length: 14 residues. CDR3: CASSAGQGAYGYTF. CDR3 DNA sequence: TGCGCCAGCAGCGCGGGACAGGGAGCCTATGGCTACACCTTC.

The V and J genes are TRBV14 and TRBJ2-1; TRBD2 matches 16 bases. The V gene end was trimmed by 3 bases and the J gene end by 7 bases; junction bases not matched to a gene: 3. The CDR3 has 16 amino acids. Germline CDR1 SGHDN, CDR2 FVKESK. In DNA form, the CDR3 reads TGTGCCAGCAGCCAGGGACTAGCGGGGGGGCAAAATGAGCAGTTCTTC. This translates into CASSQGLAGGQNEQFF.